One and the same sample provided the 14 T cell receptor beta chains below, sequenced in a study of shared clonotypes between healthy human individuals. CD45RO-negative CD8 cells positively selected for CCR7 made up the naive population, which excluded terminally differentiated effector memory CD45RA+ cells. Only in-frame clones appear in the TCRdb table, and some are missing; sequencing was by immunoSEQ multiplex PCR. Among about 680,000 clones listed, 90% to 95% were seen once. The specimen was naive CD8+ T cells sorted from blood. Every receptor here comes from a man under 40 in good health.

V and J are TRBV9 and TRBJ2-1; a weak D match, TRBD2 (6 bases). The CDR3 totals 15 residues. CDR1 is SGDLS and CDR2 is YYNGEE in the germline V gene. Trimming stripped 2 bases from V and 5 bases from J, with 14 bases between. CDR3 amino acids: CASSVASGLHNEQFF. The CDR3 coding sequence is TGTGCCAGCAGCGTTGCCTCGGGACTCCACAATGAGCAGTTCTTC. The complete variable domain, with remaining parts taken from reference TRBV9 and TRBJ2-1, reads DSGVTQTPKHLITATGQRVTLRCSPRSGDLSVYWYQQSLDQGLQFLIQYYNGEERAKGNILERFSAQQFPDLHSELNLSSLELGDSALYFCASSVASGLHNEQFFGPGTRLTVL.

V and J are TRBV5-4 and TRBJ2-2; D call uncertain. Trimming stripped 3 bases from V and 8 bases from J, with 17 bases between. CDR3 length: 15 amino acids. Germline V gene lookup returns CDR1 SGHNT and CDR2 YYREEE (reference sequence). The DNA for the CDR3 is TGTGCCAGCAGCTCATATAACACAGTCACGGGGGAGCTGTTTTTT. Translated: CASSSYNTVTGELFF.

The CDR3 DNA reads TGCGCCAGCAGCTTGGCCGGGGGGCAGTTGGAGACCCAGTACTTC. It translates to CASSLAGGQLETQYF. The chain joins TRBV5-1 to TRBJ2-5; TRBD2 might be the D (7 bases). V was clipped by 0 bases and J by 5 bases, with 14 bases between them. The CDR3 runs 15 residues. Germline V gives CDR1 SGHRS, CDR2 YFSETQ.

The chain has TRBV2 and TRBJ1-4; the match to TRBD1 covers 12 bases. The germline gives CDR1 SNHLY, CDR2 FYNNEI. This CDR3 spans 19 amino acids. With 1 base clipped from V and 4 bases from J, the junction kept 10 bases outside the gene matches. This CDR3 reads CASSEETWDRGRVNEKLFF. CDR3 bases: TGTGCCAGCAGTGAAGAGACATGGGACAGGGGGCGCGTTAATGAAAAACTGTTTTTT. The full variable domain, in which reference TRBV2 and TRBJ1-4 provide the parts outside the CDR3, is EPEVTQTPSHQVTQMGQEVILRCVPISNHLYFYWYRQILGQKVEFLVSFYNNEISEKSEIFDDQFSVERPDGSNFTLKIRSTKLEDSAMYFCASSEETWDRGRVNEKLFFGSGTQLSVL.

V gene TRBV4-1 combines with J gene TRBJ1-2; D call uncertain. V gave up 2 bases and J gave up 3 bases, with 7 bases separating them. There are 13 residues in the CDR3. CDR1 and CDR2 (germline): MGHRA, YSYEKL. In DNA form, the CDR3 reads TGCGCCAGCAGCCAACCAAGGGACTATGGCTACACCTTC. This sequence encodes CASSQPRDYGYTF.

The chain carries TRBV27 and TRBJ2-3; 9 bases are shared with TRBD2. J gave up 2 bases and V 5 bases, and 11 bases lay outside the gene matches. Germline V gene sequence: CDR1 MNHEY, CDR2 SMNVEV (reference sequence). CDR3 length: 17 amino acids. The chain's CDR3 is CASSPASGITYTDTQYF. DNA of the CDR3: TGTGCCAGCAGTCCGGCTAGCGGGATTACATACACAGATACGCAGTATTTT.

J is TRBJ2-6 and V is TRBV6-5, with D uncertain. This CDR3 has 15 amino acids. With 7 bases removed from V and 4 bases from J, the gap between germline ends came to 14 bases. Germline V lookup: CDR1 MNHEY, CDR2 SVGAGI. The CDR3 is CASIRSFGGANVLTF. CDR3 DNA: TGTGCCAGCATCAGGTCGTTTGGCGGGGCCAACGTCCTGACTTTC.

The CDR3 protein is CASRQSGGRLFF. CDR3 nucleotide sequence: TGTGCCAGCAGGCAATCCGGGGGGCGACTGTTTTTT. The chain is built from TRBV5-8 and TRBJ1-4; maybe TRBD1 (6 bases). CDR1 is SGHTS and CDR2 is YDEGEE in the germline V gene. V dropped 5 bases and J dropped 13 bases, with 15 bases sitting between them. This CDR3 has 12 residues. The full variable domain, with the rest looked up from reference TRBV5-8 and TRBJ1-4, is EAGVTQSPTHLIKTRGQQATLRCSPISGHTSVYWYQQALGLGLQFLLWYDEGEERNRGNFPPRFSGRQFPNYSSELNVNALELEDSALYLCASRQSGGRLFFGSGTQLSVL.

The chain recombines TRBV19 with TRBJ2-1; D unresolved. Germline V gives CDR1 LNHDA, CDR2 SQIVND (reference sequence). This CDR3 is 12 amino acids long. V was shortened by 5 bases and J by 4 bases, with 6 bases between the two germline ends. The CDR3 region has the DNA TGTGCCAGTAGTGCGGATTACAATGAGCAGTTCTTC. The encoded protein is CASSADYNEQFF.

V usage is TRBV28 and J usage is TRBJ2-6; D uncertain. Trimming cost V 4 bases and J 1 base, with 17 bases left between them. The CDR3 is 18 amino acids. CDR1 and CDR2 (germline): MDHEN, SYDVKM. The CDR3 nucleotides are TGTGCCAGCAGTTCAGGTCCCGTCCTGATATCTGGGGCCAACGTCCTGACTTTC. Amino acid sequence: CASSSGPVLISGANVLTF.

A remark on this clone: Other DNA sequences within the sample encode an identical CDR3. V gene TRBV7-9 combines with J gene TRBJ2-2; possibly TRBD2 for D (6 bases). This CDR3 spans 15 amino acids. Trimming stripped 4 bases from V and 0 bases from J, with 9 bases between. In germline, CDR1 is SEHNR, CDR2 FQNEAQ (reference sequence). The CDR3: CASSSTSPNTGELFF. Here the CDR3 DNA reads TGTGCCAGCAGCTCTACTAGCCCGAACACCGGGGAGCTGTTTTTT.

This clone was seen once. The chain recombines TRBV4-1 with TRBJ1-5; no definite D call. There are 16 residues in the CDR3. The germline CDR1 and CDR2 sequences are MGHRA and YSYEKL. The V end lost 0 bases, the J end lost 0 bases, and 9 bases lay between the germline ends. The CDR3 nucleotides read TGCGCCAGCAGCCAAGACGTGGTAGTTAGCAATCAGCCCCAGCATTTT. This translates into CASSQDVVVSNQPQHF.

The V and J genes are TRBV19 and TRBJ2-5; D possibly corresponds to TRBD2 (5 bases). Trimming took off 2 bases at V and 1 base at J, with 14 bases between the two ends. This CDR3 is built from 16 residues. CDR1 is LNHDA and CDR2 is SQIVND in the germline V gene (reference sequence). CDR3 residues: CASSISSEKLQETQYF. CDR3 bases: TGTGCCAGTAGTATAAGTAGCGAGAAACTCCAAGAGACCCAGTACTTC. Full variable domain (rest looked up from reference TRBV19 and TRBJ2-5): DGGITQSPKYLFRKEGQNVTLSCEQNLNHDAMYWYRQDPGQGLRLIYYSQIVNDFQKGDIAEGYSVSREKKESFPLTVTSAQKNPTAFYLCASSISSEKLQETQYFGPGTRLLVL.

The rearrangement links TRBV13 to TRBJ2-7; 11 nucleotides match TRBD2. This CDR3 comprises 15 residues. Unmatched junction bases numbered 5, after V lost 5 bases and J lost 2 bases. Per the germline V gene, CDR1 is PRHDT and CDR2 is FYEKMQ (reference sequence). CDR3 nucleotides: TGTGCCAGCAGCGTAGCGGGAGGGCCTACCTACGAGCAGTACTTC. Protein sequence: CASSVAGGPTYEQYF.